This T cell receptor beta chain derives from a study of cytomegalovirus exposure and HLA in healthy donors. Study conclusions and caveats: Among TCR beta chains of equal frequency, HLA-associated ones were more clonally expanded in a later analysis. Certain sequence variants were highly shared and formed a cluster, and this cluster was likely a sequencing artifact. Confirmation in vitro established that three CMV-associated chains were specific for CMV antigens. About 87% or about 30% of the time was how often most TCR beta V segments were productive, according to an earlier analysis.

The J segment lost 5 bases and the V segment lost 4 bases, leaving 10 bases of the junction unmatched. This CDR3 is 16 amino acids long. Germline values: CDR1 SGHRS, CDR2 YFSETQ. Note on this clone: The antigen remains undetermined.

This PCR relied on a set of 60 Vbeta primers and 13 Jbeta primers. Profiling relied on immunoSEQ multiplex PCR, and the TCRdb table lists in-frame clones only, not all of them. The data hold about 140,000 clones, with 73% observed a single time. This TCR came from a woman aged 35 to 49 in good health and CMV-seronegative. V gene TRBV5-1 combines with J gene TRBJ2-1, with 9 bases aligning to TRBD2. The sample taken for sequencing was PBMCs. The CDR3 DNA reads TGCGCCAGCAGCCCCGGGGTGGTAGCGGGGGACAATGAGCAGTTCTTC. Its translation: CASSPGVVAGDNEQFF.